This T cell receptor (beta chain) came from a study of cytomegalovirus exposure and HLA in healthy donors. Primers for the PCR totalled 60 Vbeta and 13 Jbeta. TCRdb's table, derived via immunoSEQ multiplex PCR, lists solely in-frame clones and lacks some. Of about 190,000 clones listed, approximately 85% are singletons. Deletions cut 0 bases from V and 2 bases from J, with 7 bases between. Germline V lookup: CDR1 SGHTA, CDR2 FQGNSA. This CDR3 has 14 residues. Sequenced sample: PBMCs. This sequence originates from a young woman in good health and CMV-seronegative. V gene TRBV7-2 combines with J gene TRBJ1-2; D remains unclear. CDR3 DNA: TGTGCCAGCAGCTTAGCGTTACGGAACTATGGCTACACCTTC. Its protein is CASSLALRNYGYTF.